This T cell receptor beta chain was recorded in a study of HIV-infected patients and healthy controls. Around 530 ng RNA was reverse transcribed with alpha and beta constant-region primers. Each of the alpha and beta chains got its own library through chain-specific third strand synthesis with indices. An approximately 25-cycle PCR with P5s and P7 primers followed a short adapter-adding first PCR. One entry per CDR3 protein results from TCRdb running MiXCR on the 5' RACE reads. The sample lists more than 15,000 distinct CDR3 sequences, 4.5% to 5.5% occurring once. This clonotype has at least ten counts. The repertoire came from unfractionated whole blood and reflected all unsorted peripheral T cells. The J segment lost 0 bases and the V segment lost 0 bases, leaving 8 bases of the junction unmatched. This CDR3 spans 19 amino acids. The germline V gene has CDR1 LNHNV and CDR2 YYDKDF (reference sequence).

The chain uses TRBV15 and TRBJ2-6, with 7 bases fitting TRBD1. Specimen: blood. The clonotype comes from an adult in good health. CDR3 bases: TGTGCCACCAGCAGAGATCTAGTGACAGGGATCTCTGGGGCCAACGTCCTGACTTTC. Its translation is CATSRDLVTGISGANVLTF.